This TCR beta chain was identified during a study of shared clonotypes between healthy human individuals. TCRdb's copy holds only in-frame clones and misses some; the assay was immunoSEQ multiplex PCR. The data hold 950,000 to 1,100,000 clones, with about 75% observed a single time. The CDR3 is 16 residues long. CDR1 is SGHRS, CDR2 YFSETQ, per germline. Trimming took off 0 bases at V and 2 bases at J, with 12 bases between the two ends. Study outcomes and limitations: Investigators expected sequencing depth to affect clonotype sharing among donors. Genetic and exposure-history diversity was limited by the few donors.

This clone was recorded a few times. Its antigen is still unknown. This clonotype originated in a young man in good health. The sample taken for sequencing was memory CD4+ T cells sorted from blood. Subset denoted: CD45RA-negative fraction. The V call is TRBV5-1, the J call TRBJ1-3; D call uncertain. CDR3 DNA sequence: TGCGCCAGCAGCTTGGGACAATTGAGCACTGGAAACACCATATATTTT. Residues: CASSLGQLSTGNTIYF.